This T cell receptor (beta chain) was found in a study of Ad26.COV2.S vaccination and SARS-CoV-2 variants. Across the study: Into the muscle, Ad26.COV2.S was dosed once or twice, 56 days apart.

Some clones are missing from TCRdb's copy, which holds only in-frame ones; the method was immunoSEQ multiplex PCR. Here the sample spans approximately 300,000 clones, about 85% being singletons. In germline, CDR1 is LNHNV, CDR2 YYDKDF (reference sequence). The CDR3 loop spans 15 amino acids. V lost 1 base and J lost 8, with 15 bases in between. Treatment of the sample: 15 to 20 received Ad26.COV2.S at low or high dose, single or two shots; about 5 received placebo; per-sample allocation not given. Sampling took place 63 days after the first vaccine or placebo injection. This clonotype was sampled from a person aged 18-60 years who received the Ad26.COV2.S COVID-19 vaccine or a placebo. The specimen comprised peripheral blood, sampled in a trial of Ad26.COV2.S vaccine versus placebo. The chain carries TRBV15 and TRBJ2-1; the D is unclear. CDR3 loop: CATSRVGKVGDEQFF. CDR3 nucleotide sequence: TGTGCCACCAGCAGAGTGGGCAAAGTCGGAGATGAGCAGTTCTTC. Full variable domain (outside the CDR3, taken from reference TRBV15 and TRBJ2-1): DAMVIQNPRYQVTQFGKPVTLSCSQTLNHNVMYWYQQKSSQAPKLLFHYYDKDFNNEADTPDNFQSRRPNTSFCFLDIRSPGLGDTAMYLCATSRVGKVGDEQFFGPGTRLTVL.